The T cell receptor (beta chain) described here comes from a study of breast tumors, draining lymph nodes, adjacent tissues. General study points: The lymph node origin of tumor T cells was framed as consistent with a hypothesis, not demonstrated. Most tumor T cells seemingly derive from lymph node, then expand in tumor. Luminal-like breast cancer showed significantly higher tumor–nontumor repertoire similarity than basal-like. Compared with lymph nodes, tumors were less diverse; compared with nontumor tissue, more.

Breast cancer patients provided tissue from their axillary draining lymph nodes. This clonotype was counted ten times or more. The antigen is unknown. The CDR3 is 15 amino acids. Germline assignment: CDR1 SGHTS and CDR2 YDEGEE. V shed 0 bases and J shed 2 bases, with 8 bases lying between them. Each CDR3 protein is one row after TCRdb ran MiXCR on the multiplex PCR reads. The sample includes 85,000 to 130,000 distinct CDR3 sequences, about 29% of them seen just once. The sequencing input was axillary lymph node tissue. This TCR came from a female donor with breast cancer. Some clones in this sample may be carry-over from other donors' samples. The V and J genes are TRBV5-8 and TRBJ2-2, with a weak D call TRBD1 (5 bases). The CDR3 coding sequence is TGTGCCAGCAGCTTGGACAGGAGAAACACCGGGGAGCTGTTTTTT. The encoded protein is CASSLDRRNTGELFF.